This T cell receptor beta chain was identified in a study of shared T cell receptors in the human thymus. Repertoires were generated with immunoSEQ multiplex PCR, while TCRdb's copy carries only in-frame clones and drops some. The table lists 700,000 to 750,000 clones, 80% to 90% of them singletons. These data are also associated with another study on human thymus T cells.

This receptor was taken from a girl less than two years old with a congenital heart defect. The material sequenced was thymocytes.

As DNA, the CDR3 is TGTGCCAGCAGCCGGGGACAGGGGGCTTCACCCCTCCACTTT. This gives the protein CASSRGQGASPLHF. V and J are TRBV5-5 and TRBJ1-6; 12 bases are shared with TRBD1. This CDR3 spans 14 amino acids. J gave up 9 bases and V 4 bases, and 2 bases lay outside the gene matches. The germline V gene has CDR1 SGHKS and CDR2 YYEKEE (reference sequence).